These 20 T cell receptor beta chains share one sample of origin, sequenced in a study of blood T cells in healthy people across ages. Primed by a sample-barcoded 5' primer and a J-beta primer mix, a second PCR proceeded for about 6 to 11 cycles. TCRdb passed the 5' RACE reads through MiXCR, listing each CDR3 protein once. The sample holds some 1.8 million distinct CDR3 sequences, 39% seen once. The sequenced material came from blood. These receptors were obtained from a human donor in good health.

In its sample, this clonotype was seen many times. The V and J genes are TRBV28 and TRBJ2-5; D not certain. Trimming took off 2 bases at V and 9 bases at J, with 10 bases between the two ends. This CDR3 is 12 amino acids long. CDR1 is MDHEN, CDR2 SYDVKM, per germline. The chain's CDR3 is CASSLEGLAQYF. Written as DNA, the CDR3 is TGTGCCAGCAGTTTAGAAGGGCTAGCCCAGTACTTC.

This clonotype was detected only a few times. V is TRBV29-1 and J is TRBJ1-5, with D possibly matching TRBD1 (5 bases). This CDR3 region has 13 residues. Trimming cost V 4 bases and J 2 bases, with 9 bases left between them. The germline V gene encodes CDR1 SQVTM and CDR2 ANQGSEA. In DNA form, the CDR3 reads TGCAGCGTTGCCCAGGGTGGCAATCAGCCCCAGCATTTT. It specifies CSVAQGGNQPQHF. The full variable domain, rest sourced from reference TRBV29-1 and TRBJ1-5, is SAVISQKPSRDICQRGTSLTIQCQVDSQVTMMFWYRQQPGQSLTLIATANQGSEATYESGFVIDKFPISRPNLTFSTLTVSNMSPEDSSIYLCSVAQGGNQPQHFGDGTRLSIL.

This chain uses TRBV27 with TRBJ2-3, with D maybe TRBD1 (6 bases). In germline, CDR1 is MNHEY, CDR2 SMNVEV (reference sequence). V was pared by 5 bases and J by 4 bases, with 13 bases between. This CDR3 comprises 14 residues. The CDR3 DNA reads as TGTGCCAGCAGTCTTTTTACAGGGTCAGATACGCAGTATTTT. This sequence encodes CASSLFTGSDTQYF.

The chain recombines TRBV4-2 with TRBJ2-2, with D unresolved. The CDR3 has 15 amino acids. The V gene's germline CDR1 is LGHNA and CDR2 YNFKEQ. The V end lost 3 bases, the J end lost 9 bases, and 17 bases lay between the germline ends. Here the CDR3 reads CASSQVVSADRELFF. CDR3 nucleotide sequence: TGTGCCAGCAGCCAGGTAGTTTCGGCCGACCGGGAGCTGTTTTTT.

The V gene is TRBV5-1, the J gene TRBJ1-5; 7 bases agree with TRBD1. V dropped 4 bases and J dropped 5; count of bases not matched to a gene: 9. CDR1 and CDR2 from the germline V gene are SGHRS and YFSETQ. This CDR3 is built from 15 residues. CDR3 protein: CASSQTGQFDQPQHF. CDR3 DNA: TGCGCCAGCAGCCAAACGGGACAGTTCGATCAGCCCCAGCATTTT.

The gene calls are TRBV7-2 and TRBJ2-4; TRBD1 aligns across 9 bases. The better agreement between TRBJ2-7 and the DNA end casts doubt on the J call. The germline V gene encodes CDR1 SGHTA and CDR2 FQGNSA. CDR3 length: 14 amino acids. The CDR3 sequence is CASSSRTGVYEQYF. Here the CDR3 DNA reads TGTGCCAGCAGCTCTCGGACAGGGGTTTACGAGCAGTACTTC.

This chain joins TRBV14 and TRBJ2-7; 8 nucleotides match TRBD1. Germline-derived CDR1 and CDR2 are SGHDN and FVKESK. With V trimmed by 5 bases and J by 9 bases, 3 bases remained unmatched. The CDR3 consists of 11 residues. The CDR3 is CASSTGTGQYF. The CDR3 nucleotides are TGTGCCAGCAGCACAGGGACAGGGCAGTACTTC. Using reference TRBV14 and TRBJ2-7 for the parts outside the CDR3, the full variable domain is EAGVTQFPSHSVIEKGQTVTLRCDPISGHDNLYWYRRVMGKEIKFLLHFVKESKQDESGMPNNRFLAERTGGTYSTLKVQPAELEDSGVYFCASSTGTGQYFGPGTRLTVT.

V gene TRBV6-2 or TRBV6-3 combines with J gene TRBJ2-7, with D possibly being TRBD2 (6 bases). This CDR3 has 11 residues. Germline loops: CDR1 MNHEY, CDR2 SVGEGT. Between the trimmed V and J ends, which lost 6 bases and 13 bases, there was a span of 16 bases. The CDR3 sequence is CASRERGNSYF. The CDR3 DNA reads as TGTGCCAGCAGGGAACGGGGGAATTCTTACTTC.

This clonotype was counted between two and nine times. V gene TRBV4-3 combines with J gene TRBJ1-3; the D is unclear. Germline loops: CDR1 LGHNA, CDR2 YSLEER. The V end was cut by 2 bases, the J end by 0 bases, with 11 bases between. This CDR3 has 16 amino acids. The CDR3 nucleotides are TGCGCCAGCAGCCAAATGCCAGGTCGCTCTGGAAACACCATATATTTT. It encodes CASSQMPGRSGNTIYF.

This clonotype was detected a few times. The rearrangement links TRBV5-1 to TRBJ1-2, with 8 bases identical to TRBD1. V lost 0 bases and J lost 7; bases outside the gene matches: 11. The V gene's germline CDR1 is SGHRS and CDR2 YFSETQ. The CDR3 is 16 amino acids. The chain's CDR3 is CASSLAGAGGAGGYTF. CDR3 sequence (DNA): TGCGCCAGCAGCTTGGCGGGAGCAGGGGGCGCGGGTGGCTACACCTTC.

This clonotype was counted only a few times. The chain has TRBV20-1 and TRBJ2-5; D is unresolved. The CDR3 consists of 11 residues. Trimming cost V 4 bases and J 13 bases, with 16 bases left between them. The V gene's germline CDR1 is DFQATT and CDR2 SNEGSKA (reference sequence). As DNA, the CDR3 is TGCAGTGCTATATGGCACCCACTCCTGTACTTC. It encodes CSAIWHPLLYF.

The rearrangement joins TRBV7-2 to TRBJ2-7; TRBD1 matches at 9 bases. Germline trimming cut 5 bases from V and 4 bases from J; bases unmatched to any gene: 6. The CDR3 is 14 amino acids. The germline V gene encodes CDR1 SGHTA and CDR2 FQGNSA. The DNA of the CDR3 is TGTGCCAGCAGCGCCGCGGGACAGGGTTACGAGCAGTACTTC. Encoded protein: CASSAAGQGYEQYF.

This clonotype was observed a handful of times. The chain is built from TRBV7-9 and TRBJ2-7; D not resolved. From germline, CDR1 is SEHNR and CDR2 FQNEAQ (reference sequence). The CDR3 has 18 residues. V lost 5 bases, J lost 5 bases, and 28 bases lay in between. CDR3 DNA sequence: TGTGCCAGCAGCCAACAACCAAGTTTCGGACGCAGGTCCCACGAGCAGTACTTC. It encodes CASSQQPSFGRRSHEQYF.

The chain uses TRBV20-1 and TRBJ1-1; TRBD1 might be the D (6 bases). V dropped 0 bases and J dropped 1 base, with 15 bases sitting between them. Germline V gives CDR1 DFQATT, CDR2 SNEGSKA (reference sequence). The CDR3 has 16 residues. The CDR3 here is CSARDPRVGANTEAFF. Written as DNA, the CDR3 is TGCAGTGCTAGAGATCCACGGGTGGGGGCGAACACTGAAGCTTTCTTT.

The table lists this clonotype with a few counts. The V gene is TRBV13, the J gene TRBJ2-5; no clear D gene. Germline lookup yields CDR1 PRHDT and CDR2 FYEKMQ (reference sequence). Trimming took 6 bases from V and 2 from J, leaving 22 bases between them. The CDR3 contains 17 residues. The CDR3 DNA follows: TGTGCCAGCAGTACTTTATTTAAGGGCCAGACACAAGAGACCCAGTACTTC. It specifies CASSTLFKGQTQETQYF.

The rearrangement uses TRBV4-3 and TRBJ1-1; TRBD1 matches at 7 bases. Germline values: CDR1 LGHNA, CDR2 YSLEER. Trimming at V came to 0 bases and at J to 11 bases, leaving 9 bases not matched to a gene. This CDR3 is built from 14 residues. CDR3 residues: CASSQDGGQSSAFF. The CDR3 DNA follows: TGCGCCAGCAGCCAAGATGGGGGACAGTCAAGCGCTTTCTTT.

This clonotype was found a few times. The V gene is TRBV29-1, the J gene TRBJ2-7; D not certain. Germline V lookup: CDR1 SQVTM, CDR2 ANQGSEA. Trimming removed 0 bases from V and 3 bases from J, with 21 bases in between. CDR3 size: 17 residues. The CDR3 DNA is TGCAGCGTTGAAGAGTCGAGGTCCCTGGGCCCCTACTACGAGCAGTACTTC. Amino acids: CSVEESRSLGPYYEQYF.

This clonotype showed up just a few times. The rearrangement uses TRBV20-1 and TRBJ2-5, with 7 bases lining up with TRBD1. V was pared by 3 bases and J by 3 bases, with 7 bases of the junction left unmatched. Looked up from germline, CDR1 is DFQATT and CDR2 is SNEGSKA (reference sequence). The CDR3 is 14 amino acids. The CDR3 region is CSASFGTVEETQYF. The CDR3 coding sequence is TGCAGTGCTAGCTTCGGGACAGTGGAAGAGACCCAGTACTTC.

The chain combines TRBV9 with TRBJ2-7; 7 bases agree with TRBD2. The V segment lost 0 bases and the J segment 3 bases; nucleotides outside the gene matches: 3. From germline, CDR1 is SGDLS and CDR2 YYNGEE. This CDR3 comprises 14 residues. The CDR3 DNA follows: TGTGCCAGCAGCGTAGGGGGGGGGATCTACGAGCAGTACTTC. Its protein is CASSVGGGIYEQYF.

This rearrangement joins TRBV10-3 to TRBJ2-1; D is possibly TRBD2 (6 bases). CDR3 length: 18 amino acids. Looked up from germline, CDR1 is ENHRY and CDR2 is SYGVKD. V dropped 3 bases and J dropped 4 bases, with 22 bases sitting between them. The CDR3 here is CAISESSLSLAGYNEQFF. CDR3 in DNA: TGTGCCATCAGTGAATCGTCCTTAAGCCTGGCGGGGTACAATGAGCAGTTCTTC.